This T cell receptor beta chain was recorded in a study of blood T cells in healthy people across ages. Points from the study as a whole: For the donors, CMV status was unknown and possibly confounded expanded clonotype changes. TCR beta diversity per million T cells fell roughly linearly with age. More naive CD4+ cells and higher diversity marked long-lived donors relative to aged donors.

Germline V gives CDR1 SGHTA, CDR2 FQGNSA. This CDR3 has 14 amino acids. The count of this clonotype is one. The antigen is not known. It was with a sample-barcoded 5' primer and a J-beta primer mix that a second PCR of roughly 6 to 11 cycles was run. Each cDNA molecule was tagged by a template-switch adaptor with 12 random nucleotides. One entry per CDR3 protein results from TCRdb running MiXCR on the 5' RACE reads. Of about 670,000 distinct CDR3 sequences in the sample, 40% to 50% were seen once. The sample was blood. The V and J genes are TRBV7-2 and TRBJ2-4; 8 bases are shared with TRBD1. The DNA end is a closer match to TRBJ2-5, so the J assignment may be wrong. The receptor was derived from a man at least 80 years old in good health. The CDR3 nucleotides are TGTGCCAGCAGCTTGCCCGGGACAGGTGGGACCCAGTACTTC. This sequence encodes CASSLPGTGGTQYF.